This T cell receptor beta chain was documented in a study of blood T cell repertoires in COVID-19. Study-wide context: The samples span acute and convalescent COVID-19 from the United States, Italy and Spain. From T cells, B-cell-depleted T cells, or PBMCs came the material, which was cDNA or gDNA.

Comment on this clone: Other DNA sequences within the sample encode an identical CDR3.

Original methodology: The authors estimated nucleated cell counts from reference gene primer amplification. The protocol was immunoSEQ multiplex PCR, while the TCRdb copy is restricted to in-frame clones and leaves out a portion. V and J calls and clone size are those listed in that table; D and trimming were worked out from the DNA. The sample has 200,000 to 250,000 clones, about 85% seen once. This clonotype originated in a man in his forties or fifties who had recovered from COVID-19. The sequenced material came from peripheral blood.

CDR3 in DNA: TGTGCCAGCAGTAGGACAGGCGCAGATACGCAGTATTTT. Translated, it gives CASSRTGADTQYF. V and J are TRBV6-5 and TRBJ2-3, with TRBD1 matching over 7 bases. This CDR3 has 13 amino acids. The germline V gene encodes CDR1 MNHEY and CDR2 SVGAGI. The V and J ends lost 5 bases and 4 bases, in that order; junction bases with no gene match: 3.